The next 28 T cell receptor beta chains were all read from a single sample in a study of CD8+ T cells in alopecia areata. The treatment is: oral pan-JAK inhibitor, 5-10 mg twice daily. Sequencing templates came from extracted RNA that was reverse transcribed into cDNA. Clones were sequenced by immunoSEQ multiplex PCR, and TCRdb holds only the in-frame ones, with some missing. The profile shows 70,000 or so clones, 29% of them singletons. This sample comprised CD8+ T cells sorted from blood, obtained at week 4, from a patient treated with tofacitinib. The receptors derive from a human donor with alopecia areata.

The CDR3 protein is CASSQGTSRYEQYF. CDR3 bases: TGCGCCAGCAGCCAAGGAACTAGCCGGTACGAGCAGTACTTC. The rearrangement links TRBV4-1 to TRBJ2-7; tentative D call: TRBD2 (6 bases). Trimming removed 1 base from V and 4 bases from J, with 11 bases in between. The CDR3 is 14 amino acids. CDR1 and CDR2 from the germline V gene are MGHRA and YSYEKL.

The sample holds a few counts of this clone. The CDR3 sequence is CAIRSARERDQETQYF. The CDR3 DNA is TGTGCCATCCGTTCCGCTAGGGAGAGGGACCAAGAGACCCAGTACTTC. This rearrangement joins TRBV10-3 to TRBJ2-5; weak D call: TRBD2 (5 bases). The CDR3 runs to 16 residues. Trimming left V 8 bases short and J 0 bases short, with 19 bases between. Germline lookup yields CDR1 ENHRY and CDR2 SYGVKD.

The rearrangement links TRBV29-1 to TRBJ2-1; D possibly corresponds to TRBD1 (6 bases). CDR3 length equals 16 residues. The germline CDR1 and CDR2 sequences are SQVTM and ANQGSEA. The ends were cut back, 6 bases at V and 1 base at J, with 19 bases in the middle. The CDR3 DNA sequence: TGCAGCGTACGGCCCCTTCGGGACAATTCCTACAATGAGCAGTTCTTC. It codes for CSVRPLRDNSYNEQFF.

This clone was counted only a few times. This rearrangement joins TRBV7-8 to TRBJ1-4; 7 nucleotides match TRBD1. Germline V gene data show CDR1 as SGHVS and CDR2 as FQNEAQ. With V trimmed by 5 bases and J by 3 bases, 3 bases remained unmatched. There are 14 residues in the CDR3. CDR3 region: CASSQTGSNEKLFF. CDR3 DNA: TGTGCCAGCAGCCAGACAGGGTCTAATGAAAAACTGTTTTTT.

Concerning this clone: An end of the junction does not agree with germline; a read error may underlie this. The chain is built from TRBV7-3 and TRBJ2-7, with unresolved D. Germline lookup yields CDR1 SGHTA and CDR2 FQGTGA. The CDR3 extends over 13 amino acids. The CDR3 region has the DNA TGTGCGAGCAGCTTGTCGGCGGCCTACGAGCAGTACTTC. Its translation: CASSLSAAYEQYF.

This clone was seen a few times. V usage is TRBV27 and J usage is TRBJ2-7; no firm D call. The germline V gene encodes CDR1 MNHEY and CDR2 SMNVEV (reference sequence). The CDR3 spans 9 residues. Trimming stripped 8 bases from V and 9 bases from J, with 8 bases between. CDR3 loop: CASGLPQYF. For the CDR3, the DNA is TGTGCCAGCGGCTTACCGCAGTACTTC.

The chain is built from TRBV5-4 and TRBJ2-7, with 7 bases lining up with TRBD1. The CDR3 is 16 residues long. The V segment lost 4 bases and the J segment 0 bases; nucleotides outside the gene matches: 10. CDR1 and CDR2 from the germline V gene are SGHNT and YYREEE (reference sequence). CDR3 loop: CASSADGRGFSYEQYF. The CDR3 DNA follows: TGTGCCAGCAGCGCCGATGGCAGGGGGTTCTCCTACGAGCAGTACTTC.

The rearrangement joins TRBV29-1 to TRBJ2-7; TRBD2 agrees at 10 bases. The CDR3 spans 16 residues. Trimming removed 6 bases from V and 6 bases from J; junction bases left unmatched: 17. Looked up from germline, CDR1 is SQVTM and CDR2 is ANQGSEA. The chain's CDR3 is CSVFDSQASGRAEQYF. In DNA, the CDR3 is TGCAGCGTCTTCGACAGCCAAGCGAGCGGGAGGGCCGAGCAGTACTTC.

This chain connects TRBV27 to TRBJ2-7, with 8 bases fitting TRBD1. The CDR3 covers 13 residues. The V segment lost 5 bases and the J segment 2 bases; nucleotides outside the gene matches: 2. From germline, CDR1 is MNHEY and CDR2 SMNVEV (reference sequence). In DNA form, the CDR3 reads TGTGCCAGCAGTAGCAGGGGGCCCTACGAGCAGTACTTC. The encoded protein is CASSSRGPYEQYF.

The table lists this clone with a few counts. This chain joins TRBV9 and TRBJ2-7; D might be TRBD1 (7 bases). Trimming stripped 4 bases from V and 7 bases from J, with 21 bases between. Germline V gene lookup returns CDR1 SGDLS and CDR2 YYNGEE. CDR3 length: 15 amino acids. The CDR3: CASSPRQGLGEEQYF. As DNA, the CDR3 is TGTGCCAGCAGCCCCAGACAGGGACTTGGGGAAGAGCAGTACTTC.

This clone was counted between two and nine times. The J gene is TRBJ1-1, the V gene TRBV29-1, with D unresolved. The CDR3 spans 10 residues. Germline assignment: CDR1 SQVTM and CDR2 ANQGSEA. With 5 bases removed from V and 5 bases from J, the gap between germline ends came to 6 bases. The CDR3 protein is CSVLKTEAFF. The CDR3 coding sequence is TGCAGCGTTCTTAAGACTGAAGCTTTCTTT.

This clone has only a few counts. The J gene is TRBJ2-7, the V gene TRBV29-1; D ambiguous. V was cut by 2 bases and J by 3 bases, with 11 bases left in between. The CDR3 length is 13 residues. The germline gives CDR1 SQVTM, CDR2 ANQGSEA. The CDR3 sequence is CSVEYTENYEQYF. CDR3 bases: TGCAGCGTTGAATACACGGAAAACTACGAGCAGTACTTC.

The table lists this clone with a few counts. The V and J genes are TRBV27 and TRBJ2-5; 8 nucleotides line up with TRBD1. This CDR3 has 15 residues. The V and J ends lost 8 bases and 4 bases, in that order; junction bases with no gene match: 12. Germline assignment: CDR1 MNHEY and CDR2 SMNVEV (reference sequence). For the CDR3, the DNA is TGTGCCAGCTCAACCCGGACAGGGCCAGGAGAGACCCAGTACTTC. Translating gives CASSTRTGPGETQYF.

The rearrangement links TRBV7-9 to TRBJ2-5, with D perhaps TRBD2 (5 bases). This CDR3 is 14 amino acids long. Between the trimmed V and J ends, which lost 4 bases and 1 base, there was a span of 10 bases. The germline gives CDR1 SEHNR, CDR2 FQNEAQ (reference sequence). CDR3 coding DNA: TGTGCCAGCAGCTCCCCAAGCGGCCAAGAGACCCAGTACTTC. It specifies CASSSPSGQETQYF.

J is TRBJ1-2 and V is TRBV29-1; tentatively, D is TRBD1 (5 bases). The V end was cut by 6 bases, the J end by 4 bases, with 18 bases between. The CDR3 sequence is 14 residues long. Germline CDR1 and CDR2: SQVTM and ANQGSEA. CDR3 nucleotides: TGCAGCGTGCCCGTCGCGGGACGCTTCTATGGCTACACCTTC. Amino acids: CSVPVAGRFYGYTF. Full variable domain (outside the CDR3, taken from reference TRBV29-1 and TRBJ1-2): SAVISQKPSRDICQRGTSLTIQCQVDSQVTMMFWYRQQPGQSLTLIATANQGSEATYESGFVIDKFPISRPNLTFSTLTVSNMSPEDSSIYLCSVPVAGRFYGYTFGSGTRLTVV.

V usage is TRBV23-1 and J usage is TRBJ2-6; D is unclear. TRBV23-1 is placed among ORFs of uncertain function. V lost 4 bases and J lost 3, with 10 bases in between. This CDR3 is 15 amino acids long. The CDR3 nucleotides are TGCGCCAGCAGTCCCGGGTCGGGTGGGGCCAACGTCCTGACTTTC. Translated: CASSPGSGGANVLTF.

This clone was counted between two and nine times. This chain uses TRBV7-9 with TRBJ2-5, with TRBD1 identical over 7 bases. The trim removed 11 bases at V and 5 bases at J, leaving 14 bases unmatched. From germline, CDR1 is SEHNR and CDR2 FQNEAQ (reference sequence). CDR3 size: 14 residues. CDR3 coding DNA: TGTGCCGGCAAGGGGGCCGCTGCAGGGGAGACCCAGTACTTC. Translating gives CAGKGAAAGETQYF. The full variable domain, completed using reference TRBV7-9 and TRBJ2-5, is DTGVSQNPRHKITKRGQNVTFRCDPISEHNRLYWYRQTLGQGPEFLTYFQNEAQLEKSRLLSDRFSAERPKGSFSTLEIQRTEQGDSAMYLCAGKGAAAGETQYFGPGTRLLVL.

The chain links TRBV4-3 to TRBJ2-5; 9 nucleotides match TRBD1. V dropped 3 bases and J dropped 0; count of bases not matched to a gene: 2. CDR1 LGHNA and CDR2 YSLEER come from the germline V gene. The CDR3 runs 15 residues. CDR3 DNA sequence: TGCGCCAGCAGCCACGACAGGGGGTACCAAGAGACCCAGTACTTC. Protein: CASSHDRGYQETQYF.

This clone was observed a few times. In the same sample, other DNA sequences code for this CDR3. The V gene is TRBV29-1, the J gene TRBJ2-7; 10 bases match TRBD2. The length of the CDR3 is 13 residues. V was clipped by 6 bases and J by 1 base; unmatched bases: 3. Germline V lookup: CDR1 SQVTM, CDR2 ANQGSEA. The CDR3 DNA reads as TGCAGCGTCGTAGCGGGAGGATCCTACGAGCAGTACTTC. It yields the protein CSVVAGGSYEQYF.

CDR3 sequence reads: CAREQGPTGELFF. The DNA of the CDR3 is TGTGCCAGAGAACAGGGGCCTACCGGGGAGCTGTTTTTT. The genes are TRBV30 and TRBJ2-2, with 7 bases lining up with TRBD1. The CDR3 spans 13 residues. The germline CDR1 and CDR2 sequences are GTSNPN and SVGIG (reference sequence). V was pared by 8 bases and J by 5 bases, with 8 bases of the junction left unmatched.

The J gene is TRBJ1-2, the V gene TRBV29-1, with D unresolved. Germline loops: CDR1 SQVTM, CDR2 ANQGSEA. The CDR3 runs 11 residues. V lost 8 bases to trimming and J lost 6 bases, with 13 bases between them. The CDR3 is CSILSHDGYTF. In DNA, the CDR3 is TGCAGCATCCTTTCGCACGATGGCTACACCTTC.

The chain joins TRBV2 to TRBJ2-5; 12 positions match TRBD2. Germline lookup yields CDR1 SNHLY and CDR2 FYNNEI. V lost 4 bases to trimming and J lost 7 bases; unmatched junction nucleotides: 10. CDR3 length equals 16 residues. CDR3 sequence reads: CASSAAGLAGFLTQYF. In DNA, the CDR3 is TGTGCCAGCAGTGCCGCAGGACTAGCGGGGTTCCTGACCCAGTACTTC.

This clone was counted a few times. The J gene is TRBJ2-7, the V gene TRBV27, with D perhaps matching TRBD2 (7 bases). Germline V gene sequence: CDR1 MNHEY, CDR2 SMNVEV (reference sequence). This CDR3 contains 14 residues. V was cut by 10 bases and J by 5 bases, with 21 bases left in between. The CDR3 sequence: CATGAGATPHEQYF. DNA for the CDR3: TGTGCCACGGGGGCGGGGGCGACCCCCCACGAGCAGTACTTC.

The chain's CDR3 is CASSARRGNQPQHF. Here the CDR3 DNA reads TGTGCCAGCAGTGCCCGTAGGGGCAATCAGCCCCAGCATTTT. J is TRBJ1-5 and V is TRBV6-5; D uncertain. V lost 5 bases to trimming and J lost 2 bases, with 10 bases between them. The germline CDR1 and CDR2 sequences are MNHEY and SVGAGI. There are 14 residues in the CDR3.

This clone was picked up a small number of times. V gene TRBV5-1 combines with J gene TRBJ2-1; 13 nucleotides agree with TRBD2. In germline, CDR1 is SGHRS, CDR2 YFSETQ. The CDR3 is 14 residues long. Trimming removed 3 bases from V and 6 bases from J; junction bases left unmatched: 0. The CDR3 loop is CASSWTSGSNEQFF. CDR3 DNA sequence: TGCGCCAGCAGCTGGACTAGCGGGAGCAATGAGCAGTTCTTC.

V usage is TRBV30 and J usage is TRBJ1-1; D unclear. The ends were cut back, 3 bases at V and 5 bases at J, with 10 bases in the middle. The CDR3 loop spans 12 amino acids. Looked up from germline, CDR1 is GTSNPN and CDR2 is SVGIG (reference sequence). CDR3 amino acids: CAWREMETEAFF. DNA for the CDR3: TGTGCCTGGAGGGAGATGGAGACTGAAGCTTTCTTT.

This clone showed up just a few times. This sequence joins TRBV4-1 and TRBJ2-2; weak D call: TRBD1 (5 bases). V was trimmed by 0 bases and J by 7 bases, leaving 12 bases between them. This CDR3 comprises 15 residues. Germline V CDR1 and CDR2: MGHRA, YSYEKL. The CDR3 nucleotides are TGCGCCAGCAGCCAAGAGATAAGGGGTGACGGGGAGCTGTTTTTT. Its protein is CASSQEIRGDGELFF.

This chain joins TRBV30 and TRBJ1-1; TRBD1 agrees at 10 bases. V shed 5 bases, J shed 7 bases, and the junction held 7 bases outside the gene matches. The CDR3 runs to 13 residues. CDR1 is GTSNPN, CDR2 SVGIG, per germline (reference sequence). DNA of the CDR3: TGTGCCTGGGACGAATGGGACAGGGGTGAAGCTTTCTTT. As protein: CAWDEWDRGEAFF. The full variable domain, with the rest looked up from reference TRBV30 and TRBJ1-1, is SQTIHQWPATLVQPVGSPLSLECTVEGTSNPNLYWYRQAAGRGLQLLFYSVGIGQISSEVPQNLSASRPQDRQFILSSKKLLLSDSGFYLCAWDEWDRGEAFFGQGTRLTVV.